This is a list of T cell receptor beta chains from one sample in a study of T cell responses to AZD1222 COVID-19 vaccine. Clones were read by immunoSEQ multiplex PCR, and TCRdb kept only the in-frame ones, dropping some. The sample lists over 45,000 clones; approximately 89% were seen once. This material consisted of peripheral blood, taken on day 0 of MenACWY control vaccination. These receptors originate from an adult in good health. CDR3s include the opening cysteine and the closing phenylalanine or tryptophan. A D gene is named only where the DNA matches it firmly. Only some rows state a clone size, as once, few, many or a class for expanded clones.

J gene: TRBJ1-5
D gene: -
clone size: -
V gene: TRBV5-6
CDR3 DNA: TGTGCCAGCAGCTGGAGGCGGGGGGGAGGTAATCAGCCCCAGCATTTT
CDR3 protein: CASSWRRGGGNQPQHF

J gene: TRBJ2-7
D gene: TRBD1
clone size: few
V gene: TRBV7-2
CDR3 DNA: TGTGCCAGCAGCCCCAGGACAGGGTACGAGCAGTACTTC
CDR3 protein: CASSPRTGYEQYF

J gene: TRBJ1-2
D gene: -
clone size: -
V gene: TRBV19
CDR3 DNA: TGTGCCAGTACTATAAAACAGGGCCGTGGCTACACCTTC
CDR3 protein: CASTIKQGRGYTF

J gene: TRBJ1-5
D gene: -
clone size: few
V gene: TRBV6-5
CDR3 DNA: TGTGCCAGCAACGACAAACCCAATCAGCCCCAGCATTTT
CDR3 protein: CASNDKPNQPQHF

J gene: TRBJ1-3
D gene: -
clone size: -
V gene: TRBV7-9
CDR3 DNA: TGTGCCAGCAGCTTTGGTATGGGACTTGGAAACACCATATATTTT
CDR3 protein: CASSFGMGLGNTIYF

J gene: TRBJ2-3
D gene: -
clone size: -
V gene: TRBV12-5
CDR3 DNA: TGTGCTAGTGGTTTGGTAGGTGGGAGCACAGATACGCAGTATTTT
CDR3 protein: CASGLVGGSTDTQYF

J gene: TRBJ1-6
D gene: TRBD1
clone size: once
V gene: TRBV9
CDR3 DNA: TGTGCCAGCAGCGAGGGACAGGGGGCGAATTCACCCCTCCACTTT
CDR3 protein: CASSEGQGANSPLHF

J gene: TRBJ2-3
D gene: TRBD2
clone size: -
V gene: TRBV4-1
CDR3 DNA: TGCGCCAGCAGCCAAGGTGGACTAGCGGGATATAGGGCCTGGGGAGATACGCAGTATTTT
CDR3 protein: CASSQGGLAGYRAWGDTQYF

J gene: TRBJ1-2
D gene: TRBD1
clone size: -
V gene: TRBV29-1
CDR3 DNA: TGCAGCACCGCGGGACAGGGCGATAACTATGGCTACACCTTC
CDR3 protein: CSTAGQGDNYGYTF

J gene: TRBJ2-7
D gene: -
clone size: -
V gene: TRBV4-1
CDR3 DNA: TGCGCCAGCAGCCACGCTCCAGTCATGGGCGAGCAGTACTTC
CDR3 protein: CASSHAPVMGEQYF

J gene: TRBJ2-3
D gene: -
clone size: once
V gene: TRBV7-8
CDR3 DNA: TGTGCCAGCAGCTTAGAGCGGAGACATAGCACAGATACGCAGTATTTT
CDR3 protein: CASSLERRHSTDTQYF

J gene: TRBJ2-7
D gene: TRBD1
clone size: -
V gene: TRBV27
CDR3 DNA: TGTGCCAGCAGTTTAATCGGGACAGGGGCCGAGCAGTACTTC
CDR3 protein: CASSLIGTGAEQYF

J gene: TRBJ1-1
D gene: TRBD1
clone size: -
V gene: TRBV19
CDR3 DNA: TGTGCCAGCCGGGACAGGGGATCCACTGAAGCTTTCTTT
CDR3 protein: CASRDRGSTEAFF

J gene: TRBJ2-7
D gene: TRBD2
clone size: few
V gene: TRBV7-9
CDR3 DNA: TGTGCCAGCAGCTACGGGACTAGTGGAGCTGAGCAGTACTTC
CDR3 protein: CASSYGTSGAEQYF

J gene: TRBJ2-2
D gene: -
clone size: -
V gene: TRBV30
CDR3 DNA: TGTGCCTGGAGCTCAAACCTAGGGTTCGGGGAGCTGTTTTTT
CDR3 protein: CAWSSNLGFGELFF

J gene: TRBJ1-2
D gene: -
clone size: -
V gene: TRBV6-5
CDR3 DNA: TGTGCCAGCAGTTTCAGGGGTGGCTACACCTTC
CDR3 protein: CASSFRGGYTF

J gene: TRBJ1-1
D gene: -
clone size: few
V gene: TRBV6-2/TRBV6-3
CDR3 DNA: TGTGCCAGCAGTTACGGGGGGACTGAAGCTTTCTTT
CDR3 protein: CASSYGGTEAFF

J gene: TRBJ2-1
D gene: TRBD1
clone size: once
V gene: TRBV7-9
CDR3 DNA: TGTGCCAGCAGCTCCAGAGGAAAAGGACAGGGGGCCTCCTACAATGAGCAGTTCTTC
CDR3 protein: CASSSRGKGQGASYNEQFF

J gene: TRBJ2-7
D gene: TRBD1
clone size: -
V gene: TRBV3-1/TRBV3-2
CDR3 DNA: TGTGCCAGCAGCCAAGGACAGGGGGCGCGAGAGCAGTACTTC
CDR3 protein: CASSQGQGAREQYF

J gene: TRBJ2-3
D gene: TRBD2
clone size: -
V gene: TRBV24-1
CDR3 DNA: TGTGCCACCAGTGATGGCGCGGGGGTAAGCACAGATACGCAGTATTTT
CDR3 protein: CATSDGAGVSTDTQYF

J gene: TRBJ1-2
D gene: -
clone size: -
V gene: TRBV7-2
CDR3 DNA: TGTGCCAGCAGCCTCAGGGTGTTGGACCCCTATGGCTACACCTTC
CDR3 protein: CASSLRVLDPYGYTF

J gene: TRBJ2-1
D gene: -
clone size: -
V gene: TRBV7-9
CDR3 DNA: TGTGCCAGCAGCTTGACAGTGGGTTACAATGAGCAGTTCTTC
CDR3 protein: CASSLTVGYNEQFF

J gene: TRBJ2-2
D gene: -
clone size: -
V gene: TRBV30
CDR3 DNA: TGTGCCTGGAGTTTTGGAAGAGAAACCGGGGAGCTGTTTTTT
CDR3 protein: CAWSFGRETGELFF

J gene: TRBJ2-3
D gene: -
clone size: -
V gene: TRBV10-2
CDR3 DNA: TGCGCCAGCAGTGAGCTGGGCGGGAGCACAGATACGCAGTATTTT
CDR3 protein: CASSELGGSTDTQYF